The T cell receptor (beta chain) described here comes from a study of blood T cell repertoires in COVID-19. As for the study in general: T cells, B-cell-depleted T cells, or PBMCs supplied cDNA or gDNA.

A note on this clone: The same CDR3 also results from other DNA sequences found in this sample.

This table comes from immunoSEQ multiplex PCR, and its TCRdb copy is limited to in-frame clones, with some not included. Altogether around 200,000 clones are present, approximately 85% being singletons, with the ten largest covering 11%. Germline V gene sequence: CDR1 MGHRA, CDR2 YSYEKL. After removal of 1 base from V and 10 bases from J, the junction contained 11 bases not matched to a gene. This CDR3 is built from 15 residues. Sequenced: peripheral blood. The chain recombines TRBV4-1 with TRBJ2-7; 9 nucleotides align to TRBD1. The clonotype originates from a human donor with active or convalescent COVID-19. The donor label of this sample is uncertain. The CDR3 loop reads CASSQVSGQGTAQYF. CDR3 coding DNA: TGCGCCAGCAGCCAAGTTTCGGGACAGGGAACCGCTCAGTACTTC.